Below, 32 T cell receptor beta chains from the same sample are listed, as sequenced in a study of radiotherapy plus CTLA-4 blockade in lung cancer. The repertoire was sequenced with immunoSEQ multiplex PCR; TCRdb's copy has only in-frame clones and lacks some. The sample has nearly 15,000 clones, approximately 75% seen once. The sample here was peripheral blood, taken from a patient treated with radiotherapy plus ipilimumab. Receptors were obtained from a human donor with non-small cell lung cancer whose response to radiotherapy plus ipilimumab could not be evaluated.

The gene calls are TRBV5-6 and TRBJ1-2, with TRBD1 identical over 7 bases. Per germline, CDR1 SGHDT and CDR2 YYEEEE. V lost 0 bases to trimming and J lost 2 bases; unmatched junction nucleotides: 4. The CDR3 has 15 amino acids. CDR3 residues: CASSLVDRANYGYTF. The DNA of the CDR3 is TGTGCCAGCAGCTTGGTTGACAGGGCCAACTATGGCTACACCTTC.

The rearrangement uses TRBV28 and TRBJ2-5; 8 bases match TRBD1. Germline CDR1 reads MDHEN; CDR2 reads SYDVKM. The CDR3 length is 16 residues. V was clipped by 3 bases and J by 1 base; unmatched bases: 7. The CDR3 coding sequence is TGTGCCAGCAGTTTTTTAGGGACAGGAGTCCAAGAGACCCAGTACTTC. The encoded protein is CASSFLGTGVQETQYF.

This clone came up a few times. The chain joins TRBV19 to TRBJ1-5; 7 bases fit TRBD1. Germline CDR1 and CDR2: LNHDA and SQIVND (reference sequence). V shed 4 bases, J shed 3 bases, and the junction held 3 bases outside the gene matches. CDR3 length: 14 residues. Here the CDR3 reads CASSKGTDNQPQHF. In DNA, the CDR3 is TGTGCCAGTAGTAAAGGGACAGACAATCAGCCCCAGCATTTT. The full variable domain, its missing parts supplied by reference TRBV19 and TRBJ1-5, is DGGITQSPKYLFRKEGQNVTLSCEQNLNHDAMYWYRQDPGQGLRLIYYSQIVNDFQKGDIAEGYSVSREKKESFPLTVTSAQKNPTAFYLCASSKGTDNQPQHFGDGTRLSIL.

The chain combines TRBV7-2 with TRBJ2-2; no definite D call. CDR3 length equals 12 residues. The germline gives CDR1 SGHTA, CDR2 FQGNSA. Trimming left V 8 bases short and J 5 bases short, with 9 bases between. The CDR3 DNA reads as TGTGCCAGCGTACTAACAACCGGGGAGCTGTTTTTT. It codes for CASVLTTGELFF.

J is TRBJ1-2 and V is TRBV19, with TRBD1 identical over 8 bases. Losses at the gene ends were 6 bases for V and 7 bases for J; bases not matched to a gene: 16. CDR3 length equals 16 residues. From germline, CDR1 is LNHDA and CDR2 SQIVND (reference sequence). In DNA, the CDR3 is TGTGCCAGTAGACCTACAGGGGGAGGAAGTTCGGCTGGCTACACCTTC. It yields the protein CASRPTGGGSSAGYTF.

For the CDR3, the DNA is TGTGCCATCAGTGAGTCAGCGGGGGGGACAGGAAACACAGATACGCAGTATTTT. This encodes CAISESAGGTGNTDTQYF. This chain uses TRBV10-3 with TRBJ2-3; 10 bases map to TRBD2. The germline gives CDR1 ENHRY, CDR2 SYGVKD. After removal of 0 bases from V and 2 bases from J, the junction contained 8 bases not matched to a gene. The CDR3 runs to 18 residues.

This clone was seen only a few times. The rearrangement uses TRBV21-1 and TRBJ1-5. TRBV21-1 is reported as a pseudogene. The CDR3 spans 19 residues. The CDR3 loop is CASSKAFPLGEYSNQPQHF. CDR3 nucleotide sequence: TGTGCCAGCAGCAAAGCGTTTCCTTTAGGAGAATATAGCAATCAGCCCCAGCATTTT.

The chain uses TRBV9 and TRBJ1-5; D ambiguous. The CDR3 length is 14 residues. Germline CDR1 and CDR2: SGDLS and YYNGEE. V was trimmed by 0 bases and J by 4 bases, leaving 8 bases between them. This chain's CDR3 is CASSVDFRNQPQHF. CDR3 DNA sequence: TGTGCCAGCAGCGTAGATTTCAGAAATCAGCCCCAGCATTTT.

The rearrangement uses TRBV10-1 and TRBJ2-7; 9 bases align to TRBD1. The germline V gene encodes CDR1 WNHNN and CDR2 SYGVQD (reference sequence). The CDR3 is 13 residues long. V lost 5 bases to trimming and J lost 5 bases; unmatched junction nucleotides: 4. This CDR3 reads CASSPGTGNEQYV. For the CDR3, the DNA is TGCGCCAGCAGTCCCGGGACAGGGAACGAGCAGTACGTC.

The chain joins TRBV5-3 to TRBJ2-7; TRBD2 might be the D (5 bases). TRBV5-3 is reported as an ORF; its role is uncertain. The V end was cut by 0 bases, the J end by 2 bases, with 15 bases between. The CDR3 has 16 residues. The DNA of the CDR3 is TGTGCCAGAAGCTTGGCCGCGGGTCCACACCCCTACGAGCAGTACGTC. It codes for CARSLAAGPHPYEQYV.

The chain has TRBV5-4 and TRBJ1-6; 7 bases fit TRBD1. CDR1 SGHNT and CDR2 YYREEE come from the germline V gene (reference sequence). The CDR3 contains 15 residues. The junction had 4 bases not matched to a gene; V was cut back by 4 bases and J by 3 bases. The chain's CDR3 is CASSPDRLYNSPLHF. As DNA, the CDR3 is TGTGCCAGCAGCCCGGACAGGCTCTATAATTCACCCCTCCACTTT.

The chain carries TRBV6-6 and TRBJ2-1; 8 bases line up with TRBD2. This CDR3 spans 16 amino acids. V shed 5 bases and J 2 bases; nucleotides not matched to a gene: 8. Germline V gene sequence: CDR1 MNHNY, CDR2 SVGAGI (reference sequence). This CDR3 is CASSTKTSAPYNEQFF. As DNA, the CDR3 is TGTGCCAGCAGTACAAAGACTAGCGCCCCCTACAATGAGCAGTTCTTC.

This clone was found a few times. This chain uses TRBV7-9 with TRBJ1-5, with 7 bases fitting TRBD1. Per germline, CDR1 SEHNR and CDR2 FQNEAQ (reference sequence). This CDR3 contains 13 residues. After removal of 5 bases from V and 5 bases from J, the junction contained 3 bases not matched to a gene. CDR3 loop: CASSPGQYQPQHF. The CDR3 bases are TGTGCCAGCAGCCCGGGACAGTATCAGCCCCAGCATTTT.

The rearrangement uses TRBV19 and TRBJ2-5; TRBD2 might be the D (6 bases). Germline values: CDR1 LNHDA, CDR2 SQIVND (reference sequence). Trimming stripped 9 bases from V and 9 bases from J, with 20 bases between. The CDR3 sequence is 13 residues long. Here the CDR3 DNA reads TGTGCCAGAGGGGTAGCGGAGTCCCTGGCCCAGTACTTC. The encoded protein is CARGVAESLAQYF.

This chain links TRBV30 with TRBJ1-4; the D gene is possibly TRBD1 (5 bases). V shed 3 bases and J shed 5 bases, with 10 bases lying between them. The CDR3 sequence is 13 residues long. Germline-derived CDR1 and CDR2 are GTSNPN and SVGIG (reference sequence). This chain's CDR3 is CAWREPGNEKLFF. For the CDR3, the DNA is TGTGCCTGGAGAGAGCCAGGGAATGAAAAACTGTTTTTT.

The rearrangement uses TRBV15 and TRBJ1-2, with TRBD1 matching 10 bases. The V segment lost 2 bases and the J segment 1 base; nucleotides outside the gene matches: 13. This CDR3 comprises 19 residues. Germline V gives CDR1 LNHNV, CDR2 YYDKDF (reference sequence). CDR3 bases: TGTGCCACCAGCAGATGGATTCCGGGGACAGGGGTAGGTAACTATGGCTACACCTTC. It codes for CATSRWIPGTGVGNYGYTF. Drawing the rest from reference TRBV15 and TRBJ1-2, the complete variable domain is DAMVIQNPRYQVTQFGKPVTLSCSQTLNHNVMYWYQQKSSQAPKLLFHYYDKDFNNEADTPDNFQSRRPNTSFCFLDIRSPGLGDTAMYLCATSRWIPGTGVGNYGYTFGSGTRLTVV.

This rearrangement joins TRBV10-3 to TRBJ2-7; D is possibly TRBD2 (7 bases). Trimming shortened V by 4 bases and J by 3 bases, and 13 bases separated the two germline ends. Looked up from germline, CDR1 is ENHRY and CDR2 is SYGVKD. This CDR3 is 14 amino acids long. The CDR3 here is CAISGRGGDYEQYF. As DNA, the CDR3 is TGTGCCATCAGTGGAAGGGGGGGTGACTACGAGCAGTACTTC.

The chain links TRBV6-1 to TRBJ1-5, with a possible D match to TRBD1 (5 bases). This CDR3 has 14 amino acids. Germline CDR1 MNHNS, CDR2 SASEGT. Trimming took 7 bases from V and 1 from J, leaving 11 bases between them. Written as DNA, the CDR3 is TGTGCCAGCACTTTGGAGGGGAGCAATCAGCCCCAGCATTTT. Translating it yields CASTLEGSNQPQHF.

This clone has only one observation. V and J are TRBV7-7 and TRBJ2-5, with D tentatively TRBD2 (6 bases). This CDR3 has 15 amino acids. From germline, CDR1 is SSHAT and CDR2 FNYEAQ (reference sequence). The V gene lost 4 bases and the J gene lost 0 bases, with 12 bases spanning the gap. The CDR3 here is CASSSGRTYQETQYF. The CDR3 coding sequence is TGTGCCAGCAGCTCGGGGAGGACTTACCAAGAGACCCAGTACTTC.

The V and J genes are TRBV11-2 and TRBJ2-5; D call uncertain. The length of the CDR3 is 15 residues. The V and J ends lost 0 bases and 2 bases respectively, with 10 bases between them. Germline V gene lookup returns CDR1 SGHAT and CDR2 FQNNGV. The CDR3 nucleotides are TGTGCCAGCAGCTTAGATTTGGCGGTACAAGAGACCCAGTACTTC. The encoded protein is CASSLDLAVQETQYF.

V usage is TRBV19 and J usage is TRBJ1-4, with D possibly TRBD1 on 5 matching bases. In germline, CDR1 is LNHDA, CDR2 SQIVND (reference sequence). There are 15 residues in the CDR3. V gave up 5 bases and J gave up 5 bases, with 15 bases separating them. CDR3 bases: TGTGCCAGTAGTGCTCAGGGTATTGAGAATGAAAAACTGTTTTTT. It is translated as CASSAQGIENEKLFF.

CDR3: CASSLGQTRQETQYF. CDR3 nucleotides: TGTGCCAGCAGCTTGGGACAGACGCGACAGGAGACCCAGTACTTC. This sequence joins TRBV5-5 and TRBJ2-5; D is perhaps TRBD1 (5 bases). Trimming removed 0 bases from V and 5 bases from J, with 14 bases in between. The CDR3 length is 15 residues. CDR1 and CDR2 (germline): SGHKS, YYEKEE (reference sequence). Full variable domain (remainder filled in from reference TRBV5-5 and TRBJ2-5): DAGVTQSPTHLIKTRGQQVTLRCSPISGHKSVSWYQQVLGQGPQFIFQYYEKEERGRGNFPDRFSARQFPNYSSELNVNALLLGDSALYLCASSLGQTRQETQYFGPGTRLLVL.

This sequence joins TRBV6-6 and TRBJ2-2; 12 nucleotides agree with TRBD2. Germline V CDR1 and CDR2: MNHNY, SVGAGI (reference sequence). This CDR3 region has 16 residues. The V and J ends lost 5 bases and 0 bases, in that order; junction bases with no gene match: 1. The CDR3 sequence: CASSGLAGTNTGELFF. The CDR3 region has the DNA TGTGCCAGCAGTGGACTAGCGGGGACGAACACCGGGGAGCTGTTTTTT.

V and J are TRBV30 and TRBJ1-5, with D unresolved. Germline V gene lookup returns CDR1 GTSNPN and CDR2 SVGIG (reference sequence). Trimming took off 0 bases at V and 0 bases at J, with 6 bases between the two ends. The CDR3 sequence is 14 residues long. The CDR3 bases are TGTGCCTGGAGTGTAAGTAGTAGCAATCAGCCCCAGCATTTT. It specifies CAWSVSSSNQPQHF. Variable domain in full (rest from reference TRBV30 and TRBJ1-5): SQTIHQWPATLVQPVGSPLSLECTVEGTSNPNLYWYRQAAGRGLQLLFYSVGIGQISSEVPQNLSASRPQDRQFILSSKKLLLSDSGFYLCAWSVSSSNQPQHFGDGTRLSIL.

There are a few counts of this clone. The rearrangement links TRBV4-1 to TRBJ2-7; TRBD1 matches 9 bases. Germline CDR1 reads MGHRA; CDR2 reads YSYEKL. V was clipped by 4 bases and J by 4 bases; unmatched bases: 8. This CDR3 has 15 residues. CDR3 bases: TGCGCCAGCAGCCTAGTGGGGACAGGGTGGTACGAGCAGTACTTC. It yields the protein CASSLVGTGWYEQYF.

The chain uses TRBV25-1 and TRBJ1-6, with 11 nucleotides matching TRBD1. Per the germline V gene, CDR1 is MGHDK and CDR2 is SYGVNS. J was trimmed by 8 bases and V by 6 bases; bases with no gene match: 9. The CDR3 is 16 amino acids. The CDR3, as DNA: TGTGCCAGCAGGAGCCGAGGACAGGGGGCATATTCACCCCTCCACTTT. Its translation: CASRSRGQGAYSPLHF. Supplemented by reference TRBV25-1 and TRBJ1-6, the full variable domain reads EADIYQTPRYLVIGTGKKITLECSQTMGHDKMYWYQQDPGMELHLIHYSYGVNSTEKGDLSSESTVSRIRTEHFPLTLESARPSHTSQYLCASRSRGQGAYSPLHFGNGTRLTVT.

The genes are TRBV6-1 and TRBJ1-3; D uncertain. Germline V lookup: CDR1 MNHNS, CDR2 SASEGT. V shed 6 bases and J shed 0 bases, with 12 bases lying between them. The CDR3 loop spans 15 amino acids. The CDR3: CASSPDFSSGNTIYF. The CDR3 nucleotides are TGTGCCAGCAGCCCGGACTTTAGCTCTGGAAACACCATATATTTT.

A single count supports this clone. The chain links TRBV7-2 to TRBJ2-7, with TRBD2 identical over 12 bases. Germline CDR1 and CDR2: SGHTA and FQGNSA. V shed 5 bases and J 7 bases; nucleotides not matched to a gene: 9. The CDR3 extends over 15 amino acids. CDR3: CASSLTSGGPTEQYV. The CDR3 nucleotides are TGTGCCAGCAGCCTGACTAGCGGGGGCCCGACAGAGCAGTACGTC.

This clone was picked up one time. The J gene is TRBJ2-5, the V gene TRBV29-1; tentative D call: TRBD1 (6 bases). The CDR3 has 13 amino acids. Germline CDR1 reads SQVTM; CDR2 reads ANQGSEA. The ends were cut back, 6 bases at V and 5 bases at J, with 16 bases in the middle. CDR3 amino acids: CSVLQGRAETQYF. CDR3 DNA: TGCAGCGTGCTTCAGGGGCGAGCGGAGACCCAGTACTTC.

This clone has a handful of counts. The rearrangement uses TRBV27 and TRBJ1-5; tentative D call: TRBD1 (6 bases). Germline loops: CDR1 MNHEY, CDR2 SMNVEV (reference sequence). Trimming left V 6 bases short and J 8 bases short, with 20 bases between. The CDR3 totals 15 residues. CDR3: CASRRNYREGEPQHF. The CDR3 DNA reads TGTGCCAGCAGGCGAAACTACAGGGAAGGCGAGCCCCAGCATTTT.

The chain has TRBV18 and TRBJ2-3, with 7 nucleotides matching TRBD1. V was pared by 0 bases and J by 3 bases, with 3 bases of the junction left unmatched. The CDR3 spans 15 residues. Germline values: CDR1 KGHSH, CDR2 LQKENI. This CDR3 is CASSPPRGLTDTQYF. For the CDR3, the DNA is TGTGCCAGCTCACCACCGAGGGGGCTTACAGATACGCAGTATTTT.

The rearrangement uses TRBV29-1 and TRBJ2-5; 8 nucleotides agree with TRBD2. Germline V CDR1 and CDR2: SQVTM, ANQGSEA. This CDR3 has 15 amino acids. V trimming: 7 bases; J trimming: 2 bases; junction bases outside the gene matches: 12. CDR3 coding DNA: TGCAGCGGGGGCGGGAGCGGGGGACCTCAAGAGACCCAGTACTTC. This sequence encodes CSGGGSGGPQETQYF. Complete variable domain (other parts from reference TRBV29-1 and TRBJ2-5): SAVISQKPSRDICQRGTSLTIQCQVDSQVTMMFWYRQQPGQSLTLIATANQGSEATYESGFVIDKFPISRPNLTFSTLTVSNMSPEDSSIYLCSGGGSGGPQETQYFGPGTRLLVL.